This entry features one T cell receptor (beta chain) sequence. Sequencing was performed with immunoSEQ multiplex PCR; in TCRdb, only in-frame clones are kept and a portion is missing. Here the sample spans some 490,000 clones, 80% to 90% being singletons. With 3 bases clipped from V and 8 bases from J, the junction kept 9 bases outside the gene matches. CDR3 length: 14 residues. Germline assignment: CDR1 MGHDK and CDR2 SYGVNS. The data belong to a study of blood T cell repertoires in COVID-19. The sample comprised peripheral blood. This chain uses TRBV25-1 with TRBJ1-2, with 7 bases that match TRBD1. The receptor was derived from a human donor in a cohort sampled during active COVID-19. The CDR3 sequence: CASSDSTGTGGYTF. CDR3 DNA sequence: TGTGCCAGCAGTGACTCGACAGGGACCGGGGGCTACACCTTC.